Listed below are T cell receptor beta chains from one sample, sequenced in a study of blood T cell repertoires in COVID-19. The repertoire was sequenced with immunoSEQ multiplex PCR; TCRdb's copy has only in-frame clones and lacks some. The data show under 200,000 clones, around four fifths seen once. Specimen: peripheral blood. The receptor source for this set is a young man with active or convalescent COVID-19. CDR3s leave out the opening cysteine and the closing phenylalanine or tryptophan.

j_call,v_call,cdr3_aa
TRBJ1-2,TRBV12-5,ASARDNYGYT
TRBJ2-5,TRBV18,AGLRDRDGETQY
TRBJ1-1,TRBV20-1,SAIRDTEAF
TRBJ1-1,TRBV3-1/TRBV3-2,ASSQETNRWTEAF
TRBJ1-1,TRBV7-2,ASSAGTGRGPEAF
TRBJ1-2,TRBV28,ASTHRGKANYGYT
TRBJ1-2,TRBV28,ASSPGQPNYGYT
TRBJ2-2,TRBV4-1,ASSQDRTGYTGELF
TRBJ1-6,TRBV19,ASSIEGTGAENSPLH
TRBJ1-3,TRBV2,ASSVLGTGLRASGNTIY
TRBJ2-1,TRBV5-8,ASSSKGRGESYNEQF
TRBJ1-2,TRBV6-6,ASSPGQGALGYT
TRBJ1-2,TRBV29-1,SVERQGARYGYT
TRBJ2-1,TRBV9,ASSVGSSGEYNEQF
TRBJ2-1,TRBV24-1,ATSDAGLSSYNEQF
TRBJ2-7,TRBV10-2,ASCSGGNTYEQY
TRBJ2-6,TRBV28,ASATSPGANVLT
TRBJ2-7,TRBV7-2,ASSPRLAGAVEQY
TRBJ2-1,TRBV6-5,ASTRTGALDNEQF
TRBJ1-4,TRBV18,ASSPRQGATNEKLF
TRBJ1-1,TRBV3-1/TRBV3-2,ASSVPGGPGEAF
TRBJ2-2,TRBV6-5,ASGGMGKLF
TRBJ2-1,TRBV10-2,ASMSGGYNEQF
TRBJ2-1,TRBV19,ASSTNTGNEQF
TRBJ1-4,TRBV28,ASSPNQGVNEKLF
TRBJ2-3,TRBV6-5,ASSYSPGTDTQY
TRBJ2-5,TRBV5-1,ASSSNLGTSGGQETQY
TRBJ1-6,TRBV19,ASSQDGESSYNSPLH
TRBJ1-2,TRBV6-1,ASSEVGWGGYT
TRBJ2-1,TRBV7-9,ASSSETQGKGNEQF
TRBJ2-3,TRBV9,ASSVLPTGGYTDTQY
TRBJ2-1,TRBV9,ASSGGTSYNEQF
TRBJ2-1,TRBV10-2,ASIRSSGAYNEQF
TRBJ2-2,TRBV2,ASSVLAGVANTGELF
TRBJ2-6,TRBV18,ASSPQGGFGSGANVLT
TRBJ2-2,TRBV7-3,ASSVQGQRNTGELF
TRBJ1-4,TRBV13,ASSYDEGQGGEKLF
TRBJ1-2,TRBV7-9,ASSLAGQGNYGYT
TRBJ2-2,TRBV7-2,ASSSTSGLTGELF
TRBJ2-3,TRBV27,ASSTLAAGTDTQY
TRBJ2-3,TRBV12-3/TRBV12-4,ASSLALRGTQY
TRBJ1-1,TRBV6-5,ASLITLNTEAF
TRBJ1-2,TRBV25-1,ASSDPDLANYGYT
TRBJ2-7,TRBV7-9,ASSNRIHYEQY
TRBJ2-4,TRBV6-5,AISRDRGYIQY
TRBJ1-2,TRBV4-1,ASSQDQPGAAYGYT
TRBJ1-3,TRBV19,ASSPGFGNTIY
TRBJ2-2,TRBV6-5,ASTRANTGELF
TRBJ2-2,TRBV5-5,ASNGLAAYTGELF
TRBJ1-1,TRBV11-2,ASSQGGMNTEAF
TRBJ1-3,TRBV9,ASSLLPGGSSGNTIY
TRBJ1-1,TRBV4-1,ASSLPQGTMNTEAF
TRBJ2-7,TRBV2,ASSLNGPISYEQY
TRBJ1-1,TRBV6-2/TRBV6-3,ASSSQVNTEAF